The rows below give T cell receptor beta chains drawn from one sample of a study of patients and donors after allogeneic stem cell transplantation. Via MiXCR, TCRdb re-called the RT-PCR reads, giving one row per CDR3 protein. The data hold more than 850,000 distinct CDR3 sequences, with roughly 18% observed a single time. The source material was blood, either unsorted or a sorted T cell fraction (not recorded which). All receptors come from a human donor who was either an allogeneic HSCT recipient or a stem cell or donor lymphocyte infusion donor (not recorded which). It is not recorded whose cells these are; they may come from a transplant donor. Both conserved end residues are part of each CDR3. A D gene is named only where the DNA matches it firmly. Not every row has a clone size; where given, it reads once, few, many or a size class.

length	D	V	J	size	DNA	CDR3
15	NA	TRBV11-2	TRBJ2-3	many	TGTGCCAGCAGCTTAGTAGGGGGAGCGGGAGATACGCAGTATTTT	CASSLVGGAGDTQYF
14	NA	TRBV12-3/TRBV12-4	TRBJ2-7	few	TGTGCCAGCAGTCGCCGGACCGCTAACGGCGAGCAGTACTTC	CASSRRTANGEQYF
14	NA	TRBV12-5	TRBJ2-1	few	TGTGCTAGTGGTTTGGCTCCAGGGTACAATGAGCAGTTCTTC	CASGLAPGYNEQFF
16	NA	TRBV4-3	TRBJ1-5	NA	TGCGCCAGCAGCCAAGAGGCTCTCGGGAGCAGGCAGCCCCAGCATTTT	CASSQEALGSRQPQHF
15	TRBD1	TRBV4-3	TRBJ2-4	many	TGCGCCAGCAGCACTGGGACAGGGGGCCTAAACATTCAGTACTTC	CASSTGTGGLNIQYF
12	NA	TRBV25-1	TRBJ1-2	NA	TGTGCCAGCAGTGGCCAACTCGGTGGCTACACCTTC	CASSGQLGGYTF
16	TRBD2	TRBV12-3/TRBV12-4	TRBJ2-2	few	TGTGCCAGCAGTGCTAGGACTAGCGGACACACCGGGGAGCTGTTTTTT	CASSARTSGHTGELFF
15	TRBD2	TRBV6-1	TRBJ2-2	few	TGTGCCAGCAGCAGACTAGCGGCAAACACCGGGGAGCTGTTTTTT	CASSRLAANTGELFF
18	TRBD2	TRBV7-2	TRBJ2-3	once	TGTGCCAGCAGCTTAGCGTTGGGGACTAGCGGGAGAGGGGATACGCAGTATTTT	CASSLALGTSGRGDTQYF
15	NA	TRBV12-3/TRBV12-4	TRBJ2-5	many	TGTGCCAGCAGTTTAGGGGGGAAGAAACAAGAGACCCAGTACTTC	CASSLGGKKQETQYF
17	TRBD2	TRBV5-5	TRBJ2-1	NA	TGTGCCAGCAGCTTTGACGAACTAGCGGGATACTACAATGAGCAGTTCTTC	CASSFDELAGYYNEQFF
17	TRBD1	TRBV7-3	TRBJ2-1	few	TGTGCCAGCAGCTTAGGGTTGGGACAGGGGGCCTACAATGAGCAGTTCTTC	CASSLGLGQGAYNEQFF
15	NA	TRBV7-2	TRBJ2-5	few	TGTGCCAGCAGCCCTAGGGGGAGCGGGCAAGAGACCCAGTACTTC	CASSPRGSGQETQYF
16	TRBD2	TRBV20-1	TRBJ2-5	NA	TGCAGTGCTACCCAATCAAGACTAGCGAGGGCGGAGACCCAGTACTTC	CSATQSRLARAETQYF
14	NA	TRBV2	TRBJ1-2	few	TGTGCCAGCGGATCAGGGGACCGGATTTATGGCTACACCTTC	CASGSGDRIYGYTF
15	TRBD1	TRBV12-3/TRBV12-4	TRBJ2-3	NA	TGTGCCAGCGTCCGAGGGGGCTTTAGCCCAGATACGCAGTATTTT	CASVRGGFSPDTQYF
16	TRBD1	TRBV9	TRBJ2-5	few	TGTGCCAGCAGCGACGGACAGGGTGCGGGTTGGGAGACCCAGTACTTC	CASSDGQGAGWETQYF
15	NA	TRBV2	TRBJ1-6	few	TGTGCCAGCAGTGAAGTATTACAGAGTAATTCACCCCTCCACTTT	CASSEVLQSNSPLHF
14	TRBD1	TRBV3-1	TRBJ1-2	NA	TGTGCCAGCAGGCCTACAGGGGGCCGATATGGCTACACCTTC	CASRPTGGRYGYTF
13	NA	TRBV14	TRBJ2-1	few	TGTGCCAGCAGCCCGGACAACTCGCGAGAGCAGTTCTTC	CASSPDNSREQFF
14	TRBD1	TRBV13	TRBJ1-1	few	TGTGCCAGCAGCCCCGGACAGGTCAGCACTGAAGCTTTCTTT	CASSPGQVSTEAFF
17	TRBD2	TRBV29-1	TRBJ2-3	NA	TGCAGCGTTGAAGATGATTTTCGGGGGGGCGAATATGATACGCAATATTTT	CSVEDDFRGGEYDTQYF
15	NA	TRBV24-1	TRBJ1-1	few	TGTGCCACCAGTGATGGCCCACCGGGGCGCACTGAAGCTTTCTTT	CATSDGPPGRTEAFF
17	TRBD1	TRBV5-6	TRBJ1-2	NA	TGTGCCAGCAGCTTAATCGGTGGGACAGGGGAAATCTATGGCTACACCTTC	CASSLIGGTGEIYGYTF